This TCR beta chain originates from a study of blood T cell repertoires in COVID-19. Overall study context: The analysed material was cDNA or gDNA that came from T cells, B-cell-depleted T cells, or PBMCs.

The length of the CDR3 is 14 residues. Deletions cut 0 bases from V and 8 bases from J, with 14 bases between. Germline V gene lookup returns CDR1 SGHRS and CDR2 YFSETQ. The table came from immunoSEQ multiplex PCR; TCRdb's copy has only in-frame clones and leaves some out. The table has about 90,000 clones, 76% seen once; the top ten hold roughly 6.6%. The origin of this receptor is a man in his 70s with acute or convalescent COVID-19. Input material: peripheral blood. V usage is TRBV5-1 and J usage is TRBJ1-2; perhaps TRBD1 as D (6 bases). CDR3 residues: CASSLGVPGEGYTF. As DNA, the CDR3 is TGCGCCAGCAGCTTGGGAGTCCCAGGGGAAGGCTACACCTTC. Full variable domain (outside the CDR3, taken from reference TRBV5-1 and TRBJ1-2): KAGVTQTPRYLIKTRGQQVTLSCSPISGHRSVSWYQQTPGQGLQFLFEYFSETQRNKGNFPGRFSGRQFSNSRSEMNVSTLELGDSALYLCASSLGVPGEGYTFGSGTRLTVV.